A selection of T cell receptor beta chains follows, all from one sample in a study of human T cells and chemical hapten exposure. TCRdb ran MiXCR on the RACE reads and lists one entry per CDR3 protein. Found here are 57,000 or so distinct CDR3 sequences, about 11% of them singletons; the top ten hold 3% to 4.5%. Material: whole blood, obtained in connection with sensitization to the hapten diphenylcyclopropenone (DPC). These receptors all stem from a woman aged 35 to 49 with alopecia areata. Some clones in this sample may be carry-over from other donors' samples. Each CDR3 is given with its conserved first and last residue. A D gene is named only where the DNA matches it firmly. Not all rows give a size; the values are once, few, many and, for expanded clones, a class.

TRBJ1-3 NA NA TRBV7-8 TGTGCCAGCAGCTTATTCGCCCGGGACTCTGGAAACACCATATATTTT CASSLFARDSGNTIYF
TRBJ2-7 TRBD2 few TRBV10-1 TGCGCCAGCAGTCCGCCAGCGGGGCACTCCTACGAGCAGTACTTC CASSPPAGHSYEQYF
TRBJ2-5 TRBD2 NA TRBV29-1 TGCAGCGTTGATGTGACTAGCGGTGAAGAGACCCAGTACTTC CSVDVTSGEETQYF
TRBJ1-4 NA many TRBV12-3/TRBV12-4 TGTGCCAGCAGCCCCACAGGGACAAGAAATGAAAAACTGTTTTTT CASSPTGTRNEKLFF
TRBJ1-2 NA NA TRBV7-9 TGTGCCAGCAGCCGGACGGATGGCTACACCTTC CASSRTDGYTF
TRBJ1-2 NA few TRBV14 TGTGCCAGCAGCCAAGATACGTGGGGGGGCATCAACTATGGCTACACCTTC CASSQDTWGGINYGYTF
TRBJ2-4 NA NA TRBV7-2 TGTGCCAGCAGCTCTCAGGGTCGTATAGCCAAAAACATTCAGTACTTC CASSSQGRIAKNIQYF
TRBJ2-7 NA few TRBV10-3 TGTGCCATCAGTGAGTCTCCATGGGGTCAAAAGTACTTC CAISESPWGQKYF
TRBJ1-6 NA NA TRBV6-5 TGTGCCAGCAGCATAGGGACTCGTAATTCACCCCTCCACTTT CASSIGTRNSPLHF
TRBJ1-5 NA few TRBV18 TGTGCCAGCTCATTGCGACAGGAGGTCCAGCCCCAGCATTTT CASSLRQEVQPQHF
TRBJ2-3 NA many TRBV28 TGTGCCAGCAGGACCATAGCAAATACGCAGTATTTT CASRTIANTQYF
TRBJ1-2 NA many TRBV6-2/TRBV6-3 TGTGCCAGCAGATTCACGGCTGACTATGGCTACACCTTC CASRFTADYGYTF
TRBJ2-5 NA few TRBV12-3/TRBV12-4 TGTGCCAGCAGGGTCGCAGAGACCCAGTACTTC CASRVAETQYF
TRBJ2-7 TRBD2 many TRBV29-1 TGCAGCGGGGGGACTACCACCTACGAGCAGTACTTC CSGGTTTYEQYF
TRBJ1-1 NA few TRBV5-1 TGCGCCAGCAGCTTGGACGGCAGTTTGAACACTGAAGCTTTCTTT CASSLDGSLNTEAFF
TRBJ2-1 NA many TRBV6-1 TGTGCCAGCAGTGAAGTGGGCTCGAAGACCAATGAGCAGTTCTTC CASSEVGSKTNEQFF
TRBJ2-7 NA NA TRBV10-3 TGTGCCATCATTTACGGGACGCCCTACGAGCAGTACTTC CAIIYGTPYEQYF
TRBJ2-2 TRBD2 few TRBV9 TGTGCCAGCAGCGTACTAGGGCTAGCGGGGAACACCGGGGAGCTGTTTTTT CASSVLGLAGNTGELFF
TRBJ1-5 NA NA TRBV6-2/TRBV6-3 TGTGCCAGCATCAATGGGGTCAATCAGCCCCAGCATTTT CASINGVNQPQHF
TRBJ2-2 TRBD1 NA TRBV25-1 TGTGCCAGCGGACAGGGGGCCGGCACCGGGGAGCTGTTTTTT CASGQGAGTGELFF
TRBJ1-1 NA many TRBV30 TGTGCCTGGAAAGACAGCCCCGAAGCTTTCTTT CAWKDSPEAFF
TRBJ2-2 NA many TRBV7-3 TGTGCCAGCAGCTCTCCGGCCGGGGAGCTGTTTTTT CASSSPAGELFF
TRBJ2-1 NA NA TRBV6-1 TGTGCCACCTTACTGGAGGGGAATCCCTACAATGAGCAGTTCTTC CATLLEGNPYNEQFF
TRBJ1-2 NA NA TRBV28 TGTGCCAGCAGTTTATCCCAGGTCTATGGCTACACCTTC CASSLSQVYGYTF
TRBJ2-1 TRBD2 NA TRBV6-1 TGTGCCAGCACTGGACTAGCGGGGGCCGGAAACAATGAGCAGTTCTTC CASTGLAGAGNNEQFF
TRBJ1-5 TRBD1 few TRBV20-1 TGCAGTGCTCCGACAGGGGGCAATCAGCCCCAGCATTTT CSAPTGGNQPQHF
TRBJ1-2 TRBD1 many TRBV6-4 TGTGCCAGCAGTCGCCACCGGGACAGCTATGGCTACACCTTC CASSRHRDSYGYTF
TRBJ1-1 NA many TRBV13 TGTGCCAGCAGCCCGCCGGGGGCCGCTGAAGCTTTCTTT CASSPPGAAEAFF
TRBJ1-5 NA few TRBV5-5 TGTGCCAGCAGCTTGACACCTTATAGCAATCAGCCCCAGCATTTT CASSLTPYSNQPQHF
TRBJ1-1 TRBD1 NA TRBV13 TGTGCCAGCAGCATTAGCCGGACAGGGGGCACTGAAGCTTTCTTT CASSISRTGGTEAFF
TRBJ2-1 NA NA TRBV7-3 TGTGCCAGCAGCCCCGGGACAAGCGGCAATGAGCAGTTCTTC CASSPGTSGNEQFF
TRBJ1-2 NA few TRBV28 TGTGCCAGCCACGGGGTAGAAGGCTACACCTTC CASHGVEGYTF
TRBJ2-3 NA many TRBV6-2/TRBV6-3 TGTGCCAGCACCCAGGACCCGGTGGGTACGCAGTATTTT CASTQDPVGTQYF
TRBJ2-7 NA many TRBV18 TGTGCCAGCTCAGGAAGCGCTCGGCCTGCCGAGCAGTACTTC CASSGSARPAEQYF
TRBJ1-1 NA few TRBV7-2 TGTGCCAGCAGCTTCCGGGGCCCCGGAGGGCACACTGAAGCTTTCTTT CASSFRGPGGHTEAFF
TRBJ2-3 NA many TRBV11-2 TGTGCCAGCAGCCCCGCGGCTACGCAGTATTTT CASSPAATQYF
TRBJ1-4 NA NA TRBV15 TGTGCCACCAGCAGAGATGAGGAATCTAATGAAAAACTGTTTTTT CATSRDEESNEKLFF
TRBJ2-7 NA few TRBV28 TGTGCCAGCAGGGGCCGACATTACTACGAGCAGTACTTC CASRGRHYYEQYF
TRBJ1-1 NA NA TRBV6-6 TGTGCCAGCAGTTACTCGAGAAGACTCGCAGATTTAGCTTTCTTT CASSYSRRLADLAFF
TRBJ2-5 TRBD2 many TRBV20-1 TGCAGTGCAACGGGACTAGCGGGGAAACAAGAGACCCAGTACTTC CSATGLAGKQETQYF
TRBJ2-7 NA many TRBV30 TGTGCCTGGAATCGGGGCAGGGCGGACGAGCAGTACTTC CAWNRGRADEQYF
TRBJ2-1 TRBD2 many TRBV28 TGTGTATGCGGGAGTTCCTACAATGAGCAGTTCTTC CVCGSSYNEQFF
TRBJ2-1 TRBD1 few TRBV6-2/TRBV6-3 TGTGCCAGCAGCACTAACAGGGGCAGGGATGAGCAGTTCTTC CASSTNRGRDEQFF
TRBJ2-7 TRBD1 many TRBV19 TGTGCCAGTGGACAGGGACAGTACTACGAGCAGTACTTC CASGQGQYYEQYF
TRBJ2-5 TRBD2 many TRBV11-2 TGTGCCAGCAGCTTAGTGGGACTAGCGGGGGAGACCCAGTACTTC CASSLVGLAGETQYF
TRBJ2-7 TRBD1 many TRBV4-2 TGTGCCAGCAGCCAAGAGGGACAGGGATTCTACGAGCAGTACTTC CASSQEGQGFYEQYF
TRBJ1-5 NA NA TRBV19 TGTGCCAGTAGTCTCGGGCCAGGGAATCAGCCCCAGCATTTT CASSLGPGNQPQHF